This T cell receptor (beta chain) was obtained from a study of T cells in Graves' hyperthyroidism and ophthalmopathy (dated by TCRdb to the late 2010s). For context, the study as a whole: Peripheral blood was sampled at the time of initial diagnosis, prior to any treatment. A discovery cohort of roughly 100 patients, approximately 45 with Graves' ophthalmopathy and 55 to 60 with stable Graves' hyperthyroidism, was used to find distinguishing TCR V-J signatures. Prospective prediction of ophthalmopathy was tested in an independent validation cohort consisting of fewer than 20 hyperthyroidism patients and approximately 16 patients who later progressed to ophthalmopathy. For training and testing, the 100 or so patients in the discovery cohort were randomly divided in a 7:3 ratio. Thyroid tissue and blood T-cell repertoires from roughly 6 Graves' hyperthyroidism patients were also compared in the study. After sampling, hyperthyroidism patients received methimazole starting at 30 mg daily, and ophthalmopathy patients received high-dose intravenous methylprednisolone. The paper describes TCR Vbeta CDR3 sequencing of more than 120 peripheral blood samples, made up of around 41 ophthalmopathy patients, approximately 73 hyperthyroidism patients and roughly 17 progressor patients. Study-level results and caveats: Sample size was not statistically predetermined, and blinding of investigators to group allocation was not performed. Most expanded thyroid clonotypes (frequency above 0.001) were also detected in blood, a finding suggesting that blood repertoires may reflect thyroid immune responses. During validation, the model predicted progression to ophthalmopathy a median of about 5.9 months ahead of onset, with roughly 65% sensitivity and about 75% specificity. A model built on a 13 V-J signature distinguished ophthalmopathy from stable hyperthyroidism, reaching over 85% sensitivity and approximately 83% specificity in cross-validation and 80%/75% in testing.

This clonotype was detected a few times. Its antigen remains unidentified. The sample holds no much larger clone one base away, and base qualities are not on file. A patient counted as having stable Graves' hyperthyroidism if no progression to ophthalmopathy occurred over 18 months of follow-up. The hyperthyroidism patients were between 18 and 65 years old and newly diagnosed, with a disease duration of less than 2 months. Exclusion was applied to patients with uncontrolled infections, other autoimmune diseases, pregnancy or lactation. Clinical symptoms, serum thyroxine and TRAb, thyroid ultrasound, and orbital computed tomography formed the basis for the diagnoses. Ficoll-Paque density gradient centrifugation was used to isolate PBMCs from approximately 10 ml of fresh peripheral blood. Trizol reagent was used to extract total RNA, and RNA quality was then checked on an Agilent 2100 Bioanalyzer. The TCR beta CDR3 regions were amplified from the RNA transcripts. The TCR CDR3 was subjected to a first round of RT-PCR using the HTBI primer set and the Qiagen OneStep RT-PCR kit. Libraries were constructed in a second round of multiplex PCR, after which size selection and purification were performed. The libraries were sequenced on an Illumina HiSeq2000 using paired-end 100 bp reads. The study's own analysis went as follows. SOAPnuke was used to process the raw data, throwing out any read that contained adapters or uncalled bases, had a mean Phred below 15, or lacked an exact constant-primer or identifier match. COPE v1.2.5 was used to merge high-quality paired reads, and clonotypes were defined as unique nucleotide sequences. MiTCR v1.1 was used to align clonotypes to the IMGT TRBV, TRBD and TRBJ reference segments. Only V-J combinations with frequency above 0.0001, covering 99% to 99.2% of repertoires, were analysed. The TCS score was defined as the ratio of F50 (clonal expansion) to E x V (chaos), calculated using BLOSUM62-based TCRdist between CDR3 peptides within each V-J. Welch's t-statistics and random forest reduced roughly 540 V-J features to 13, which were used in a naive Bayes classifier (R e1071). TCRdb reprocessed the public reads (quality trimming at Q25 with fastp, clone calling with MiXCR) and kept in-frame beta chains. When rows share a CDR3 protein, they turn into one entry using the most common DNA and genes. The V and J calls and clone size are TCRdb's, not the authors'. This sample holds about 290,000 distinct CDR3 sequences; around 15% were observed only once. Roughly 7.7% of the sample lies in the top ten.

Including the terminal cysteine and phenylalanine, the CDR3 comprises 17 residues. The DNA shown is the 51-base CDR3, in frame from base 1. Trimming removed 7 bases from V and 5 bases from J; the gene matches leave 14 bases unexplained. The germline V gene (reference sequence) gives CDR1 as SEHNR and CDR2 as FQNEAQ. The clonotype comes from a woman in her thirties or forties with Graves' hyperthyroidism. The sequencing sample was made of blood. The chain links TRBV7-9 with TRBJ2-6, and 7 junctional nucleotides match TRBD2. CDR3 region: CASTPGGGHSWANVLTF. The sequence in DNA is TGTGCCAGCACCCCTGGGGGAGGGCACAGCTGGGCCAACGTCCTGACTTTC. Full variable domain (CDR3 extended with the reference TRBV7-9 and TRBJ2-6 proteins): DTGVSQNPRHKITKRGQNVTFRCDPISEHNRLYWYRQTLGQGPEFLTYFQNEAQLEKSRLLSDRFSAERPKGSFSTLEIQRTEQGDSAMYLCASTPGGGHSWANVLTFGAGSRLTVL.